This T cell receptor (beta chain) was identified in a study of cytomegalovirus exposure and HLA in healthy donors. The CDR3 contains 16 residues. V lost 5 bases and J 0 bases, leaving 16 bases between the germline ends. The V gene's germline CDR1 is SEHNR and CDR2 FQNEAQ (reference sequence). 60 Vbeta and 13 Jbeta primers were used in PCR. Sequenced by immunoSEQ multiplex PCR; TCRdb stores in-frame clones only, minus some. The data contain 150,000 to 200,000 clones, almost 80% of them singletons. The count of this clone is one. This sequence joins TRBV7-9 and TRBJ2-5, with D maybe TRBD2 (6 bases). The sequenced material came from PBMCs. The sequence derives from a middle-aged man in good health and CMV-seropositive. CDR3 in amino acids: CASSRRRGTDQETQYF. The CDR3 coding sequence is TGTGCCAGCAGCCGTCGCCGCGGGACTGACCAAGAGACCCAGTACTTC. The full variable domain, its missing parts supplied by reference TRBV7-9 and TRBJ2-5, is DTGVSQNPRHKITKRGQNVTFRCDPISEHNRLYWYRQTLGQGPEFLTYFQNEAQLEKSRLLSDRFSAERPKGSFSTLEIQRTEQGDSAMYLCASSRRRGTDQETQYFGPGTRLLVL.